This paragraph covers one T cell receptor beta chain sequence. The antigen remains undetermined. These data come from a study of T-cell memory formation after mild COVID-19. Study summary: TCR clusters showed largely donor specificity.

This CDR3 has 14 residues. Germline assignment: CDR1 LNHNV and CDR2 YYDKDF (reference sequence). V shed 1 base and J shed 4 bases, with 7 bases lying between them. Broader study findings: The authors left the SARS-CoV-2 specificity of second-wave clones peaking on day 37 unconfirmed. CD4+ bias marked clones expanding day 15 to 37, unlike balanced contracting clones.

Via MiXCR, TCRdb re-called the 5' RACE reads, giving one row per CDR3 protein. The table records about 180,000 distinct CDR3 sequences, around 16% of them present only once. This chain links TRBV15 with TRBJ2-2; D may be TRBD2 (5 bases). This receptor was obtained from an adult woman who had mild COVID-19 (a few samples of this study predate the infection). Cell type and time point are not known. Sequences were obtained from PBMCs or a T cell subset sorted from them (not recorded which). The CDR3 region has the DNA TGTGCCACCAGCAGAGTCGCGGGCACCGGGGAGCTGTTTTTT. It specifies CATSRVAGTGELFF.